Sequencing of this T cell receptor (beta chain) was carried out in a study of cytomegalovirus exposure and HLA in healthy donors. The study's findings and limits: Reports credit the classifier with highly specific, highly sensitive diagnosis of cytomegalovirus status.

TCRdb's copy holds only in-frame clones and misses some; the assay was immunoSEQ multiplex PCR. In the table there are some 110,000 clones, roughly 86% of which are singletons. Germline V gives CDR1 SGHRS, CDR2 YFSETQ. This CDR3 is 17 amino acids long. The J segment lost 1 base and the V segment lost 4 bases, leaving 8 bases of the junction unmatched. In regard to this clone: The target antigen is unknown.

The V gene is TRBV5-1, the J gene TRBJ2-1, with TRBD1 matching 10 bases. The sequenced material came from PBMCs. This TCR derives from a young man in good health and CMV-seronegative. DNA for the CDR3: TGCGCCAGCAGCGGGGACAGGGGAATAGCTTCCTACAATGAGCAGTTCTTC. Translating gives CASSGDRGIASYNEQFF.